The present entry profiles one T cell receptor (beta chain) with its context. This sample stems from a study of OX40 agonist ivuxolimab in advanced cancers. Across the whole study: Patients were dosed intravenously with ivuxolimab at 0.01 to 10 mg/kg every 2 weeks. Having had anti-PD-1, anti-PD-L1 or anti-CTLA-4 therapy before was allowed, and around 39% had some.

Trimming removed 4 bases from V and 0 bases from J, with 16 bases in between. The CDR3 runs to 17 residues. CDR1 SGDLS and CDR2 YYNGEE come from the germline V gene. Here immunoSEQ multiplex PCR was the method, and the copy in TCRdb shows in-frame clones only, minus some. The repertoire holds roughly 80,000 clones, with roughly 82% as singletons. This chain connects TRBV9 to TRBJ2-2, with a weak D call TRBD1 (6 bases). The sample here was CD4+ or CD8+ T cells sorted from blood, taken in a trial of the OX40 agonist ivuxolimab. The source is an adult with an advanced solid tumor such as melanoma, head and neck, liver or kidney cancer. CDR3 nucleotides: TGTGCCAGCAGCTCTCGGGGTGGGGGCGCGAACACCGGGGAGCTGTTTTTT. This translates into CASSSRGGGANTGELFF. The variable domain in full, with the rest retrieved from reference TRBV9 and TRBJ2-2, is DSGVTQTPKHLITATGQRVTLRCSPRSGDLSVYWYQQSLDQGLQFLIQYYNGEERAKGNILERFSAQQFPDLHSELNLSSLELGDSALYFCASSSRGGGANTGELFFGEGSRLTVL.